The 10 T cell receptor beta chains reported below all come from one sample, sequenced in a study of blood T cell repertoires in COVID-19. Clones were sequenced by immunoSEQ multiplex PCR, and TCRdb holds only the in-frame ones, with some missing. Of about 150,000 clones listed, just over 85% are singletons. What was sequenced was PBMCs or T cells enriched from blood (not recorded which). These receptors all stem from a man aged 50 to 59 who had recovered from COVID-19.

This chain connects TRBV7-9 to TRBJ1-4; TRBD1 matches at 10 bases. V lost 5 bases, J lost 7 bases, and 7 bases stayed unmatched. The germline V gene encodes CDR1 SEHNR and CDR2 FQNEAQ (reference sequence). The CDR3 loop spans 15 amino acids. The CDR3 DNA follows: TGTGCCAGCAGCCCCGACAGGGGGCTCGGTGAAAAACTGTTTTTT. It encodes CASSPDRGLGEKLFF.

The CDR3 protein is CASSLAFGQERNTEAFF. In nucleotides, the CDR3 is TGCGCCAGCAGCTTGGCCTTCGGACAGGAAAGGAACACTGAAGCTTTCTTT. V usage is TRBV5-1 and J usage is TRBJ1-1; 7 bases are shared with TRBD1. This CDR3 has 17 residues. The germline V gene has CDR1 SGHRS and CDR2 YFSETQ. The J segment lost 1 base and the V segment lost 0 bases, leaving 9 bases of the junction unmatched.

The chain is built from TRBV9 and TRBJ2-2, with a weak D call TRBD2 (6 bases). CDR1 is SGDLS and CDR2 is YYNGEE in the germline V gene. Trimming shortened V by 3 bases and J by 7 bases, and 22 bases separated the two germline ends. The CDR3 is 17 amino acids. The CDR3 region has the DNA TGTGCCAGCAGCGCCCGTATAGGCGGCCCGGGAGTCGGGGAGCTGTTTTTT. This translates into CASSARIGGPGVGELFF.

The rearrangement joins TRBV7-2 to TRBJ1-2; maybe TRBD1 (5 bases). The CDR3 sequence is 16 residues long. Germline CDR1 reads SGHTA; CDR2 reads FQGNSA. V was trimmed by 1 base and J by 0 bases, leaving 12 bases between them. For the CDR3, the DNA is TGTGCCAGCAGCTTAGTTCTCGGGGGAGCTAACTATGGCTACACCTTC. Its translation: CASSLVLGGANYGYTF. The entire variable domain, with the rest obtained from reference TRBV7-2 and TRBJ1-2, is as follows: GAGVSQSPSNKVTEKGKDVELRCDPISGHTALYWYRQSLGQGLEFLIYFQGNSAPDKSGLPSDRFSAERTGGSVSTLTIQRTQQEDSAVYLCASSLVLGGANYGYTFGSGTRLTVV.

This chain connects TRBV30 to TRBJ1-4; 8 positions agree with TRBD1. Trimming removed 3 bases from V and 14 bases from J; junction bases left unmatched: 17. The V gene's germline CDR1 is GTSNPN and CDR2 SVGIG (reference sequence). The CDR3 spans 15 residues. CDR3 sequence: CAWRGFGTGSWGLFF. CDR3 coding DNA: TGTGCCTGGAGGGGATTCGGGACAGGTTCCTGGGGGCTGTTTTTT.

The chain joins TRBV5-1 to TRBJ2-7; no definite D call. CDR3 size: 13 residues. CDR1 SGHRS and CDR2 YFSETQ come from the germline V gene. The ends were cut back, 0 bases at V and 4 bases at J, with 8 bases in the middle. Here the CDR3 reads CASSLAVLYEQYF. CDR3 DNA: TGCGCCAGCAGCTTGGCCGTCTTATACGAGCAGTACTTC. Variable domain in full (rest from reference TRBV5-1 and TRBJ2-7): KAGVTQTPRYLIKTRGQQVTLSCSPISGHRSVSWYQQTPGQGLQFLFEYFSETQRNKGNFPGRFSGRQFSNSRSEMNVSTLELGDSALYLCASSLAVLYEQYFGPGTRLTVT.

A single count supports this clone. J is TRBJ2-3 and V is TRBV5-5, with a tentative D call TRBD2 (6 bases). The CDR3 has 18 residues. V dropped 6 bases and J dropped 0 bases, with 23 bases sitting between them. Germline V gives CDR1 SGHKS, CDR2 YYEKEE (reference sequence). CDR3 protein: CASTRTSTGRSSTDTQYF. Written as DNA, the CDR3 is TGTGCCAGCACCCGAACTTCTACGGGGAGGTCTAGCACAGATACGCAGTATTTT.

Written as DNA, the CDR3 is TGTGCCACCAGTGGCGGGACAGGGTCAAATCAGCCCCAGCATTTT. Translating it yields CATSGGTGSNQPQHF. This chain connects TRBV24-1 to TRBJ1-5, with TRBD1 matching over 9 bases. Germline CDR1 and CDR2: KGHDR and SFDVKD. The CDR3 spans 15 residues. Losses at the gene ends were 5 bases for V and 4 bases for J; bases not matched to a gene: 5.

This clone was counted a few times. J is TRBJ1-5 and V is TRBV28, with 9 positions matching TRBD1. This CDR3 has 14 amino acids. Germline V lookup: CDR1 MDHEN, CDR2 SYDVKM. The V gene end was trimmed by 10 bases and the J gene end by 9 bases; junction bases not matched to a gene: 13. CDR3 loop: CATTIGTGLRPQHF. In nucleotides, the CDR3 is TGTGCCACTACAATCGGGACAGGGCTTCGGCCCCAGCATTTT. Combining the CDR3 with reference TRBV28 and TRBJ1-5 gives the whole variable domain DVKVTQSSRYLVKRTGEKVFLECVQDMDHENMFWYRQDPGLGLRLIYFSYDVKMKEKGDIPEGYSVSREKKERFSLILESASTNQTSMYLCATTIGTGLRPQHFGDGTRLSIL.

V usage is TRBV29-1 and J usage is TRBJ2-5; TRBD1 matches 9 bases. With 3 bases clipped from V and 0 bases from J, the junction kept 11 bases outside the gene matches. The CDR3 is 17 amino acids. Germline CDR1 SQVTM, CDR2 ANQGSEA. In nucleotides, the CDR3 is TGCAGCGTTGATTCTTCCCACGGGACAGGGTACCAAGAGACCCAGTACTTC. Amino acid sequence: CSVDSSHGTGYQETQYF.